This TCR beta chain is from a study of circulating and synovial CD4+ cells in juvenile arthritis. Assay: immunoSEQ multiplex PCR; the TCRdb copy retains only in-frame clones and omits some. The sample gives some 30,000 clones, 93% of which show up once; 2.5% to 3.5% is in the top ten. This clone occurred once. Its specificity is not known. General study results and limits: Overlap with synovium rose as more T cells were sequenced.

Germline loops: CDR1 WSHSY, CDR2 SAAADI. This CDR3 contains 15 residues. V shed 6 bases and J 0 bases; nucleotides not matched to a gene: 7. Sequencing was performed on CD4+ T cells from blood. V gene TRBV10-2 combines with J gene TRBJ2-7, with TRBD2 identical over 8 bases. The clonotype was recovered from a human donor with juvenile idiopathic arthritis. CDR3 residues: CASRFSGTSSYEQYF. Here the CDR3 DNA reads TGCGCCAGCAGGTTTAGCGGGACTAGCTCCTACGAGCAGTACTTC.